These 7 T cell receptor beta chains were all obtained from the same sample, sequenced in a study of blood T cell repertoires in COVID-19. This table comes from immunoSEQ multiplex PCR, and its TCRdb copy is limited to in-frame clones, with some not included. The sample has around 300,000 clones; under 90% are singletons. The source material was peripheral blood. The receptors stem from a man aged 50-60 years with acute or convalescent COVID-19.

This clone is a singleton in its sample. The V gene is TRBV9, the J gene TRBJ2-5; tentative D call: TRBD1 (5 bases). The V end was cut by 0 bases, the J end by 3 bases, with 9 bases between. The germline V gene encodes CDR1 SGDLS and CDR2 YYNGEE. The length of the CDR3 is 14 residues. This chain's CDR3 is CASSVGSREETQYF. As DNA, the CDR3 is TGTGCCAGCAGCGTAGGATCCAGGGAAGAGACCCAGTACTTC.

This chain connects TRBV18 to TRBJ2-7; 9 bases align to TRBD1. Germline V CDR1 and CDR2: KGHSH, LQKENI. The CDR3 is made up of 15 amino acids. Trimming removed 5 bases from V and 5 bases from J; junction bases left unmatched: 10. The DNA for the CDR3 is TGTGCCAGCTCATCACGACAGGGGGTCGCGGACGAGCAGTACTTC. Translated: CASSSRQGVADEQYF.

V usage is TRBV4-1 and J usage is TRBJ2-6; 9 bases line up with TRBD1. There are 18 residues in the CDR3. J lost 0 bases, V lost 2 bases, and 5 bases had no gene match. Germline CDR1 reads MGHRA; CDR2 reads YSYEKL. The CDR3 region is CASSQRTGATSGANVLTF. The CDR3 DNA follows: TGCGCCAGCAGCCAACGGACAGGGGCAACCTCTGGGGCCAACGTCCTGACTTTC.

The rearrangement links TRBV7-2 to TRBJ2-1, with D possibly TRBD2 on 6 matching bases. Trimming shortened V by 8 bases and J by 4 bases, and 12 bases separated the two germline ends. Germline CDR1 and CDR2: SGHTA and FQGNSA. CDR3 length equals 13 residues. The CDR3 nucleotides are TGTGCCAGCGTTCCGGGAGCGTACAATGAGCAGTTCTTC. Translated: CASVPGAYNEQFF. Together with reference TRBV7-2 and TRBJ2-1, the CDR3 gives the full variable domain: GAGVSQSPSNKVTEKGKDVELRCDPISGHTALYWYRQSLGQGLEFLIYFQGNSAPDKSGLPSDRFSAERTGGSVSTLTIQRTQQEDSAVYLCASVPGAYNEQFFGPGTRLTVL.

This clone is a singleton in its sample. V usage is TRBV10-1 and J usage is TRBJ2-3, with a possible D match to TRBD1 (6 bases). This CDR3 comprises 16 residues. With 2 bases removed from V and 3 bases from J, the gap between germline ends came to 15 bases. Looked up from germline, CDR1 is WNHNN and CDR2 is SYGVQD (reference sequence). The CDR3 bases are TGCGCCAGCAGTGAGGGTAGGGGGATGATGACAGATACGCAGTATTTT. As protein: CASSEGRGMMTDTQYF.

CDR3 residues: CASREGGLLNEQFF. The DNA of the CDR3 is TGTGCCAGCAGGGAGGGGGGGCTACTCAATGAGCAGTTCTTC. The chain carries TRBV6-5 and TRBJ2-1; D perhaps matches TRBD2 (7 bases). Germline V gene sequence: CDR1 MNHEY, CDR2 SVGAGI. V was cut by 6 bases and J by 6 bases, with 15 bases left in between. This CDR3 has 14 amino acids.

A few counts support this clone. This chain joins TRBV7-9 and TRBJ2-7; the match to TRBD1 covers 9 bases. J lost 3 bases, V lost 11 bases, and 2 bases had no gene match. Germline CDR1 is SEHNR and CDR2 is FQNEAQ (reference sequence). This CDR3 has 11 residues. CDR3 loop: CAWDRDYEQYF. CDR3 nucleotide sequence: TGTGCCTGGGACAGGGACTACGAGCAGTACTTC.